Below, 22 T cell receptor beta chains from the same sample are listed, as sequenced in a study of cytomegalovirus exposure and HLA in healthy donors. With 60 Vbeta and 13 Jbeta primers, the PCR was carried out. Assay used: immunoSEQ multiplex PCR; TCRdb lists only in-frame clones, some missing. The table records 150,000 to 200,000 clones, roughly four fifths of them present only once. The sample was PBMCs. The receptors were gathered from a male donor in good health and CMV-seropositive.

Written as DNA, the CDR3 is TGCGCCAGCAGCCAGAATCCCGCCAGGGGGACCAATAGGGCAGATACGCAGTATTTT. Translation: CASSQNPARGTNRADTQYF. The V gene is TRBV4-3, the J gene TRBJ2-3, with TRBD1 matching 7 bases. Per the germline V gene, CDR1 is LGHNA and CDR2 is YSLEER. Trimming took 3 bases from V and 4 from J; bases not matched to a gene: 19. There are 19 residues in the CDR3.

The chain uses TRBV14 and TRBJ1-6; D not resolved. Germline CDR1 reads SGHDN; CDR2 reads FVKESK. This CDR3 is built from 16 residues. Trimming left V 2 bases short and J 7 bases short, with 15 bases between. For the CDR3, the DNA is TGTGCCAGCAGCCAAATCCTTGGCAGGCTCAATTCACCCCTCCACTTT. Amino acid sequence: CASSQILGRLNSPLHF.

The chain has TRBV19 and TRBJ1-5; possible D gene TRBD1, 5 bases. This CDR3 contains 17 residues. Germline loops: CDR1 LNHDA, CDR2 SQIVND (reference sequence). V dropped 3 bases and J dropped 6 bases, with 21 bases sitting between them. CDR3 in amino acids: CASSIYSGRQGSQPQHF. In nucleotides, the CDR3 is TGTGCCAGTAGTATCTACTCGGGTCGGCAGGGCTCTCAGCCCCAGCATTTT.

This chain joins TRBV27 and TRBJ2-3; D is undetermined. Germline assignment: CDR1 MNHEY and CDR2 SMNVEV (reference sequence). This CDR3 has 15 amino acids. V lost 6 bases and J 0 bases, leaving 13 bases between the germline ends. In DNA, the CDR3 is TGTGCCAGCAGGGCCGTTGGGCTAAGCACAGATACGCAGTATTTT. This translates into CASRAVGLSTDTQYF.

The rearrangement joins TRBV7-2 to TRBJ1-2; 7 nucleotides align to TRBD1. Germline V CDR1 and CDR2: SGHTA, FQGNSA. V lost 6 bases to trimming and J lost 8 bases; unmatched junction nucleotides: 12. This CDR3 region has 14 residues. This CDR3 reads CASSSIQGWSGYTF. Here the CDR3 DNA reads TGTGCCAGCAGTTCAATACAGGGGTGGTCGGGCTACACCTTC.

The rearrangement links TRBV6-1 to TRBJ2-7, with 8 bases lining up with TRBD1. Germline V gene lookup returns CDR1 MNHNS and CDR2 SASEGT. This CDR3 is 15 amino acids long. Trimming took 2 bases from V and 5 from J; bases not matched to a gene: 8. The CDR3 bases are TGTGCCAGCAGTGAACTTTCAGGGGGCAACGACGAGCAGTACTTC. Its protein is CASSELSGGNDEQYF.

The V and J genes are TRBV7-9 and TRBJ2-3; 7 bases line up with TRBD1. The germline CDR1 and CDR2 sequences are SEHNR and FQNEAQ (reference sequence). After removal of 4 bases from V and 3 bases from J, the junction contained 4 bases not matched to a gene. This CDR3 has 14 amino acids. This chain's CDR3 is CASSSSTGTDTQYF. In DNA form, the CDR3 reads TGTGCCAGCAGCTCTTCGACAGGGACAGATACGCAGTATTTT. The full variable domain, in which reference TRBV7-9 and TRBJ2-3 provide the parts outside the CDR3, is DTGVSQNPRHKITKRGQNVTFRCDPISEHNRLYWYRQTLGQGPEFLTYFQNEAQLEKSRLLSDRFSAERPKGSFSTLEIQRTEQGDSAMYLCASSSSTGTDTQYFGPGTRLTVL.

The rearrangement links TRBV11-2 to TRBJ1-4; maybe TRBD1 (6 bases). V dropped 4 bases and J dropped 8 bases, with 14 bases sitting between them. The CDR3 length is 14 residues. CDR1 is SGHAT and CDR2 is FQNNGV in the germline V gene. The CDR3 sequence: CASSSPSGGEKLFF. The CDR3 DNA follows: TGTGCCAGCAGCTCGCCTAGTGGGGGCGAAAAACTGTTTTTT. The variable domain in full, completed from reference TRBV11-2 and TRBJ1-4, reads EAGVAQSPRYKIIEKRQSVAFWCNPISGHATLYWYQQILGQGPKLLIQFQNNGVVDDSQLPKDRFSAERLKGVDSTLKIQPAKLEDSAVYLCASSSPSGGEKLFFGSGTQLSVL.

The V and J genes are TRBV7-2 and TRBJ1-2; D is possibly TRBD1 (6 bases). The CDR3 spans 15 residues. In germline, CDR1 is SGHTA, CDR2 FQGNSA. V was trimmed by 2 bases and J by 3 bases, leaving 13 bases between them. The CDR3: CASSLFVGAHYGYTF. The CDR3 DNA reads TGTGCCAGCAGCTTATTCGTGGGGGCTCACTATGGCTACACCTTC. Together with reference TRBV7-2 and TRBJ1-2, the CDR3 gives the full variable domain: GAGVSQSPSNKVTEKGKDVELRCDPISGHTALYWYRQSLGQGLEFLIYFQGNSAPDKSGLPSDRFSAERTGGSVSTLTIQRTQQEDSAVYLCASSLFVGAHYGYTFGSGTRLTVV.

V and J are TRBV14 and TRBJ2-1, with D perhaps matching TRBD2 (7 bases). This CDR3 spans 21 amino acids. Germline V gives CDR1 SGHDN, CDR2 FVKESK. Trimming stripped 0 bases from V and 7 bases from J, with 31 bases between. The CDR3 loop is CASSQERGGGAPVPSRNEQFF. Here the CDR3 DNA reads TGTGCCAGCAGCCAAGAAAGGGGCGGGGGCGCGCCCGTCCCTTCTAGGAATGAGCAGTTCTTC.

The rearrangement joins TRBV9 to TRBJ1-3, with a possible D match to TRBD2 (5 bases). Matching the DNA end better, TRBJ2-2 makes the J call doubtful. This CDR3 region has 13 residues. Germline V gene sequence: CDR1 SGDLS, CDR2 YYNGEE. The CDR3 region has the DNA TGTGCCAGCAGCGTAGTGGGAGCCGGGGAGCTGTTTTTT. Encoded protein: CASSVVGAGELFF.

This chain uses TRBV5-4 with TRBJ2-3; D unclear. Germline loops: CDR1 SGHNT, CDR2 YYREEE (reference sequence). The CDR3 loop spans 13 amino acids. Trimming stripped 5 bases from V and 0 bases from J, with 7 bases between. The CDR3 region is CASRATSTDTQYF. The DNA for the CDR3 is TGTGCCAGCAGGGCGACTAGCACAGATACGCAGTATTTT.

The gene calls are TRBV30 and TRBJ2-7; D is perhaps TRBD1 (5 bases). The germline V gene encodes CDR1 GTSNPN and CDR2 SVGIG (reference sequence). The CDR3 is 13 amino acids. V was pared by 3 bases and J by 3 bases, with 12 bases between. The CDR3 bases are TGTGCCTGGAGCTTGGGGCCCATCTACGAGCAGTACTTC. Its protein is CAWSLGPIYEQYF. The entire variable domain, with the rest obtained from reference TRBV30 and TRBJ2-7, is as follows: SQTIHQWPATLVQPVGSPLSLECTVEGTSNPNLYWYRQAAGRGLQLLFYSVGIGQISSEVPQNLSASRPQDRQFILSSKKLLLSDSGFYLCAWSLGPIYEQYFGPGTRLTVT.

The rearrangement joins TRBV7-2 to TRBJ2-6; tentative D call: TRBD1 (6 bases). With 5 bases removed from V and 2 bases from J, the gap between germline ends came to 10 bases. CDR1 is SGHTA and CDR2 is FQGNSA in the germline V gene. The CDR3 contains 15 residues. CDR3 DNA: TGTGCCAGCAGCAAGAACAGGGCTGGGGCCAACGTCCTGACTTTC. Its protein product is CASSKNRAGANVLTF.

The genes are TRBV19 and TRBJ1-1, with D perhaps TRBD1 (5 bases). V gave up 3 bases and J gave up 2 bases, with 13 bases separating them. This CDR3 region has 15 residues. Per the germline V gene, CDR1 is LNHDA and CDR2 is SQIVND (reference sequence). CDR3 sequence: CASSIPGVLNTEAFF. In DNA, the CDR3 is TGTGCCAGTAGTATTCCGGGGGTTTTAAACACTGAAGCTTTCTTT.

The gene calls are TRBV6-5 and TRBJ2-7; D gene ambiguous. In germline, CDR1 is MNHEY, CDR2 SVGAGI. Between the trimmed V and J ends, which lost 2 bases and 3 bases, there was a span of 11 bases. There are 14 residues in the CDR3. CDR3 in DNA: TGTGCCAGCAGTTACGTTAGCTCTTTCTACGAGCAGTACTTC. Translating gives CASSYVSSFYEQYF.

The rearrangement links TRBV7-9 to TRBJ2-7, with 8 bases fitting TRBD1. Trimming cost V 5 bases and J 5 bases; bases outside gene matches: 8. The V gene's germline CDR1 is SEHNR and CDR2 FQNEAQ (reference sequence). There are 14 residues in the CDR3. Written as DNA, the CDR3 is TGTGCCAGCAGCACCGGACAGGGTCGGGACGAGCAGTACTTC. It is translated as CASSTGQGRDEQYF.

This clone has more than one count but fewer than ten. The rearrangement uses TRBV10-2 and TRBJ2-7, with TRBD1 as a possible D gene (5 bases). Looked up from germline, CDR1 is WSHSY and CDR2 is SAAADI. Trimming removed 8 bases at V and 3 bases at J, with 14 bases between. The CDR3 is made up of 13 amino acids. Here the CDR3 DNA reads TGCGCCAGCGCGACAGAACCCCACTACGAGCAGTACTTC. It specifies CASATEPHYEQYF.

The chain couples TRBV4-3 to TRBJ2-1; D gene unclear. V lost 1 base, J lost 0 bases, and 7 bases lay in between. The germline CDR1 and CDR2 sequences are LGHNA and YSLEER. The CDR3 sequence is 15 residues long. CDR3 DNA sequence: TGCGCCAGCAGCCAAGGCCGTAGCTCCTACAATGAGCAGTTCTTC. It is translated as CASSQGRSSYNEQFF.

This chain links TRBV30 with TRBJ1-5, with D possibly TRBD1 on 5 matching bases. Germline assignment: CDR1 GTSNPN and CDR2 SVGIG (reference sequence). V was clipped by 3 bases and J by 3 bases, with 12 bases between them. The CDR3 spans 14 residues. The CDR3 reads CAWRDGHLNQPQHF. As DNA, the CDR3 is TGTGCCTGGAGAGACGGACACCTCAATCAGCCCCAGCATTTT.

The V gene is TRBV5-1, the J gene TRBJ1-6; 8 bases fit TRBD1. CDR3 length equals 17 residues. Germline V gene lookup returns CDR1 SGHRS and CDR2 YFSETQ. The V and J ends lost 0 bases and 2 bases, in that order; junction bases with no gene match: 4. In DNA form, the CDR3 reads TGCGCCAGCAGCTTGGTGACAGGGGTCCCCTATAATTCACCCCTCCACTTT. Residues: CASSLVTGVPYNSPLHF. The entire variable domain, with the rest obtained from reference TRBV5-1 and TRBJ1-6, is as follows: KAGVTQTPRYLIKTRGQQVTLSCSPISGHRSVSWYQQTPGQGLQFLFEYFSETQRNKGNFPGRFSGRQFSNSRSEMNVSTLELGDSALYLCASSLVTGVPYNSPLHFGNGTRLTVT.

V and J are TRBV11-2 and TRBJ2-2, with unresolved D. The CDR3 is 13 residues long. V gave up 3 bases and J gave up 3 bases, with 5 bases separating them. Germline V CDR1 and CDR2: SGHAT, FQNNGV. For the CDR3, the DNA is TGTGCCAGCAGCTTGTCCTACACCGGGGAGCTGTTTTTT. It codes for CASSLSYTGELFF.